In its sample, the clone carrying this T cell receptor (beta chain) was seen once. This sample was included in a study of blood T cell repertoires in COVID-19. At the level of the study: Material from acute and convalescent COVID-19 was sourced from the United States, Italy and Spain. The analysed material was cDNA or gDNA that came from T cells, B-cell-depleted T cells, or PBMCs.

The authors' processing: Estimates of nucleated cell counts were drawn from the amplification of reference gene primers. Assay used: immunoSEQ multiplex PCR; TCRdb lists only in-frame clones, some missing. That table supplies the V and J calls and clone size; D and trimming were determined from the DNA. The sample gives around 700,000 clones, approximately 90% of which show up once; roughly 0.26% is in the top ten. Trimming cost V 6 bases and J 6 bases; bases outside gene matches: 8. The CDR3 runs to 14 residues. Germline CDR1 reads SNHLY; CDR2 reads FYNNEI. The chain carries TRBV2 and TRBJ1-5; TRBD1 matches at 7 bases. The material sequenced was peripheral blood. The source is a woman aged 18 to 35 with acute or convalescent COVID-19. The CDR3 sequence: CASREGQWGQPQHF. CDR3 bases: TGTGCCAGCAGGGAGGGACAGTGGGGTCAGCCCCAGCATTTT.